This TCR beta chain emerged from a study of cytomegalovirus exposure and HLA in healthy donors. The data were produced by immunoSEQ multiplex PCR, yet TCRdb's version contains in-frame clones alone and is incomplete. This sample has about 73,000 clones, with about 95% found just once. The CDR3 totals 13 residues. Deletions cut 1 base from V and 7 bases from J, with 10 bases between. The germline V gene encodes CDR1 SEHNR and CDR2 FQNEAQ (reference sequence). The sequence was collected from a man younger than 30 in good health and CMV-seronegative. Sample: PBMCs. The chain carries TRBV7-9 and TRBJ1-1; no clear D. This chain's CDR3 is CASSLDLGGEAFF. DNA for the CDR3: TGTGCCAGCAGCTTAGACCTTGGAGGTGAAGCTTTCTTT.